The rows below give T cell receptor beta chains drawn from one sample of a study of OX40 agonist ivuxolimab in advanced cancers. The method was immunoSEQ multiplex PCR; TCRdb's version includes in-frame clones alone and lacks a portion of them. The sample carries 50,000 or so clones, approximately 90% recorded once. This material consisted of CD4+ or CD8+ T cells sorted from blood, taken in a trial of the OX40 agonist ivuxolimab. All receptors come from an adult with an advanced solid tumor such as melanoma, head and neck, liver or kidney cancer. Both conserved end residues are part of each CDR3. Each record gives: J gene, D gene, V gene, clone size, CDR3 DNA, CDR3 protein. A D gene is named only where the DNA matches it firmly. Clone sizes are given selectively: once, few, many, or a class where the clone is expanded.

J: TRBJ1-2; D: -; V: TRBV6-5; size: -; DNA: TGTGCCAGCAGTTACTTTTCAGGGGATGGCTACACCTTC; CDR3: CASSYFSGDGYTF
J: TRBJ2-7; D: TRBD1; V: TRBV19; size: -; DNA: TGTGCCAGTAGTTTGCAGGGGGATGCCTACGAGCAGTACTTC; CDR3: CASSLQGDAYEQYF
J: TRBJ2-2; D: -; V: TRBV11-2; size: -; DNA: TGTGCCAGCACCACCCTGGGAGCCTACACCGGGGAGCTGTTTTTT; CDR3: CASTTLGAYTGELFF
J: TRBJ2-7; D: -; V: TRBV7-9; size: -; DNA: TGTGCCAGCAGCTTAAACCCAGGGAAAGGTGAGCAGTACTTC; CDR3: CASSLNPGKGEQYF
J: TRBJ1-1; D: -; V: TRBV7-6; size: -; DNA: TGTGCCAGCAGCTTATATGGGCAGAACACTGAAGCTTTCTTT; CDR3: CASSLYGQNTEAFF
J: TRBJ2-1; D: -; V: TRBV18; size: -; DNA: TGTGCCAGCTCACCAGAGCGTCCCAGCTCCTACAATGAGCAGTTCTTC; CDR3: CASSPERPSSYNEQFF
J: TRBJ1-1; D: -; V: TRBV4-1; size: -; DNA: TGCGCCAGCAGCCAAGTGGGGGGGGCCCTTGAAGCTTTCTTT; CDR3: CASSQVGGALEAFF
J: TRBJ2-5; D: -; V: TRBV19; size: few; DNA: TGTGCCAGTAGTATAGACAGCCCCGCGGGTGACCAGTACTTC; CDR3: CASSIDSPAGDQYF
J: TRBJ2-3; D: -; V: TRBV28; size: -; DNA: TGTGCCAGCGATAGCATCACAAGCACAGATACGCAGTATTTT; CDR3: CASDSITSTDTQYF
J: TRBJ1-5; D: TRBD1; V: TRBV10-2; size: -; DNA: TGCGCCAGCAGTGAGAACAGGGGGAGCCAGCCCCAGCATTTT; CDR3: CASSENRGSQPQHF
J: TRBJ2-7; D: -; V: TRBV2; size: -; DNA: TGTGCCAGCAGTTTCCCCGGGTCCAAGGGAGAGCAGTACTTC; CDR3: CASSFPGSKGEQYF
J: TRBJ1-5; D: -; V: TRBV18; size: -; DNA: TGTGCCAGCTCACCGGGTGGTCAGCCCCAGCATTTT; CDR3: CASSPGGQPQHF
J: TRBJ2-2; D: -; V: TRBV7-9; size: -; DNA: TGTGCCAGCAGCCCGGGAATATCGAACACCGGGGAGCTGTTTTTT; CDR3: CASSPGISNTGELFF
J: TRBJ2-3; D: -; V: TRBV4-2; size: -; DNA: TGTGCCAGCAGCCAAGCCCTCGGGAGCGGGCCCACAGATACGCAGTATTTT; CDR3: CASSQALGSGPTDTQYF